This TCR beta chain emerged from a study of early T cells in non-severe SARS-CoV-2 infection. Looking at the study overall: Unpaired chains resulted from sequencing bulk RNA of unsorted whole blood.

Unique molecular identifiers were attached to individual cDNA molecules. MiXCR was run by TCRdb on the 5' RACE reads, yielding one entry per CDR3 protein. This table has more than 70,000 distinct CDR3 sequences, roughly an eighth appearing once. With 8 bases removed from V and 2 bases from J, the gap between germline ends came to 17 bases. CDR3 length equals 15 residues. The germline gives CDR1 MNHEY, CDR2 SVGAGI. Study-wide findings and caveats: The study's VDJdb matching favored anti-spike CD8 responses and missed private and CD4 specificities.

On this clonotype itself: What it binds is unknown.

The sample consisted of whole blood. The chain recombines TRBV6-5 with TRBJ2-3; no clear D. The sequence was collected from an adult who was a healthcare worker with PCR-confirmed SARS-CoV-2 infection or an uninfected control (not recorded which). CDR3 nucleotides: TGTGCCAGCCGCTCGGGCCCCGACCCCACAGATACGCAGTATTTT. Translated: CASRSGPDPTDTQYF.